This T cell receptor beta chain was recorded in a study of shared clonotypes between healthy human individuals. Trimming removed 8 bases from V and 6 bases from J; junction bases left unmatched: 6. The V gene's germline CDR1 is MGHDK and CDR2 SYGVNS. This CDR3 comprises 14 residues. TCRdb's copy holds only in-frame clones and misses some; the assay was immunoSEQ multiplex PCR. In the table there are more than 80,000 clones, roughly two thirds of which are singletons. The V gene is TRBV25-1, the J gene TRBJ2-1; 11 bases are shared with TRBD1. The clonotype comes from a man aged 25-40 years in good health. The source material was memory CD8+ T cells sorted from blood. Documented subset: CD45RO+ cells pooled with CCR7-negative TemRA cells. The CDR3 here is CASHGQGAFNEQFF. Written as DNA, the CDR3 is TGTGCCAGCCATGGACAGGGGGCTTTCAATGAGCAGTTCTTC.